The 29 T cell receptor beta chains in this list originate from one sample, sequenced in a study of blood T cell repertoires in COVID-19. Libraries were prepared by immunoSEQ multiplex PCR; TCRdb keeps only in-frame clonotypes and omits some of them. The sample yields 250,000 to 350,000 clones, roughly 90% seen once. Sequenced material: peripheral blood. These receptors originate from a woman in her 30s with active or convalescent COVID-19.

This clone was recorded a few times. CDR3 protein: CASSKTGTGSEQYF. The CDR3 nucleotides read TGTGCCAGCAGTAAAACCGGGACAGGTTCCGAGCAGTACTTC. The rearrangement joins TRBV6-2 or TRBV6-3 to TRBJ2-7, with 8 bases matching TRBD1. Per the germline V gene, CDR1 is MNHEY and CDR2 is SVGEGT. The CDR3 has 14 residues. The V gene end was trimmed by 5 bases and the J gene end by 6 bases; junction bases not matched to a gene: 9.

The chain uses TRBV7-2 and TRBJ2-5; unclear D gene. Trimming pared 1 base from V and 5 bases from J, leaving 11 bases between. The CDR3 length is 14 residues. Germline assignment: CDR1 SGHTA and CDR2 FQGNSA. In DNA form, the CDR3 reads TGTGCCAGCAGCTTAGGGGCCGCTCGGGAGACCCAGTACTTC. Encoded protein: CASSLGAARETQYF.

The V call is TRBV5-1, the J call TRBJ1-1, with D perhaps TRBD1 (6 bases). V dropped 6 bases and J dropped 1 base, with 16 bases sitting between them. The CDR3 is made up of 15 amino acids. Germline V gene data show CDR1 as SGHRS and CDR2 as YFSETQ. The CDR3, as DNA: TGCGCCAGCAATAACTTCGGACAGACGAACACTGAAGCTTTCTTT. Translation: CASNNFGQTNTEAFF.

The CDR3 loop reads CASSVTGGNYGYTF. DNA for the CDR3: TGTGCCAGCAGTGTGACAGGGGGCAACTATGGCTACACCTTC. This chain links TRBV25-1 with TRBJ1-2; 10 bases map to TRBD1. V trimming: 4 bases; J trimming: 2 bases; junction bases outside the gene matches: 1. The CDR3 is 14 amino acids. The germline CDR1 and CDR2 sequences are MGHDK and SYGVNS.

The chain links TRBV18 to TRBJ2-5; 12 positions match TRBD2. Germline CDR1 reads KGHSH; CDR2 reads LQKENI. The CDR3 loop spans 16 amino acids. V dropped 3 bases and J dropped 5; count of bases not matched to a gene: 7. Written as DNA, the CDR3 is TGTGCCAGCTCACCTGTTACTAGCGGGGGGACCGAGACCCAGTACTTC. It codes for CASSPVTSGGTETQYF.

The chain is built from TRBV11-2 and TRBJ2-3; a weak D match, TRBD1 (8 bases). Germline V CDR1 and CDR2: SGHAT, FQNNGV. CDR3 length equals 15 residues. Deletions cut 5 bases from V and 3 bases from J, with 15 bases between. The DNA for the CDR3 is TGTGCCAGCAGCACCACAGGGGGGGAAACAGATACGCAGTATTTT. Translating it yields CASSTTGGETDTQYF.

This chain uses TRBV7-8 with TRBJ1-2, with 10 positions matching TRBD1. CDR1 is SGHVS and CDR2 is FQNEAQ in the germline V gene. The junction had 20 bases not matched to a gene; V was cut back by 6 bases and J by 4 bases. The CDR3 runs to 19 residues. This chain's CDR3 is CASRDTGTGASQPSYGYTF. The CDR3 bases are TGTGCCAGCAGAGATACCGGGACAGGGGCGAGCCAACCCTCCTATGGCTACACCTTC.

This clone has just a few counts. The gene calls are TRBV5-1 and TRBJ1-1; 8 nucleotides match TRBD1. V was pared by 2 bases and J by 0 bases, with 3 bases of the junction left unmatched. Germline V CDR1 and CDR2: SGHRS, YFSETQ. The CDR3 extends over 15 amino acids. The CDR3 region is CASSLQGGMNTEAFF. The CDR3 DNA reads as TGCGCCAGCAGCTTACAGGGGGGGATGAACACTGAAGCTTTCTTT. Full variable domain (outside the CDR3, taken from reference TRBV5-1 and TRBJ1-1): KAGVTQTPRYLIKTRGQQVTLSCSPISGHRSVSWYQQTPGQGLQFLFEYFSETQRNKGNFPGRFSGRQFSNSRSEMNVSTLELGDSALYLCASSLQGGMNTEAFFGQGTRLTVV.

This clone appeared a single time. For the CDR3, the DNA is TGTGCCAGCAGTGATGAGACACATCAGCCCCAGCATTTT. As protein: CASSDETHQPQHF. The chain has TRBV2 and TRBJ1-5; D gene unclear. Trimming removed 3 bases at V and 5 bases at J, with 8 bases between. The germline CDR1 and CDR2 sequences are SNHLY and FYNNEI. The CDR3 loop spans 13 amino acids.

This rearrangement joins TRBV5-6 to TRBJ1-3; 9 nucleotides agree with TRBD1. CDR1 is SGHDT and CDR2 is YYEEEE in the germline V gene. The CDR3 extends over 15 amino acids. The trim removed 3 bases at V and 4 bases at J, leaving 5 bases unmatched. In DNA, the CDR3 is TGTGCCAGCAGCTGGCCCGGGACAGGGGGAAACACCATATATTTT. Its translation is CASSWPGTGGNTIYF.

This clone has more than one count but fewer than ten. V usage is TRBV28 and J usage is TRBJ1-3; tentatively, D is TRBD1 (6 bases). Trimming cost V 3 bases and J 0 bases, with 15 bases left between them. The germline V gene has CDR1 MDHEN and CDR2 SYDVKM. CDR3 length: 17 residues. DNA of the CDR3: TGTGCCAGCAGTTTCATCAGGGGTTGGGGCTCTGGAAACACCATATATTTT. Amino acids: CASSFIRGWGSGNTIYF. The full variable domain, with the rest looked up from reference TRBV28 and TRBJ1-3, is DVKVTQSSRYLVKRTGEKVFLECVQDMDHENMFWYRQDPGLGLRLIYFSYDVKMKEKGDIPEGYSVSREKKERFSLILESASTNQTSMYLCASSFIRGWGSGNTIYFGEGSWLTVV.

CDR3 nucleotides: TGTGCCAGCAGCCAAATGGACAGTAAGAACTACGAGCAGTACTTC. The encoded protein is CASSQMDSKNYEQYF. The J gene is TRBJ2-7, the V gene TRBV14, with D possibly being TRBD1 (6 bases). Germline V gene sequence: CDR1 SGHDN, CDR2 FVKESK. The CDR3 is 15 amino acids. V was pared by 2 bases and J by 3 bases, with 14 bases between.

The rearrangement links TRBV7-2 to TRBJ2-1, with 10 bases identical to TRBD2. This CDR3 contains 18 residues. The germline V gene encodes CDR1 SGHTA and CDR2 FQGNSA. J was trimmed by 4 bases and V by 3 bases; bases with no gene match: 12. The CDR3 bases are TGTGCCAGCAGCTTTAGCAGGCTAGCGGGGGCCAGTTACAATGAGCAGTTCTTC. Its protein product is CASSFSRLAGASYNEQFF.

The V call is TRBV27, the J call TRBJ2-2; D is perhaps TRBD2 (5 bases). V was trimmed by 5 bases and J by 7 bases, leaving 8 bases between them. This CDR3 is 12 amino acids long. The V gene's germline CDR1 is MNHEY and CDR2 SMNVEV (reference sequence). The chain's CDR3 is CASSLRGGELFF. CDR3 sequence (DNA): TGTGCCAGCAGTCTCCGGGGCGGGGAGCTGTTTTTT.

This chain connects TRBV6-5 to TRBJ1-1; 8 bases map to TRBD1. V dropped 0 bases and J dropped 10; count of bases not matched to a gene: 7. Looked up from germline, CDR1 is MNHEY and CDR2 is SVGAGI. There are 14 residues in the CDR3. The CDR3 DNA is TGTGCCAGCAGTTACTCGACCAGGGGGCGGAGAGCTTTCTTT. This codes for CASSYSTRGRRAFF.

This rearrangement joins TRBV5-8 to TRBJ2-1; D unclear. There are 13 residues in the CDR3. The V gene's germline CDR1 is SGHTS and CDR2 YDEGEE. The V gene lost 2 bases and the J gene lost 9 bases, with 12 bases spanning the gap. The CDR3 loop is CASSLLSFGEQFF. Written as DNA, the CDR3 is TGTGCCAGCAGCTTACTGAGCTTTGGTGAGCAGTTCTTC.

The genes are TRBV25-1 and TRBJ1-1; weak D call: TRBD1 (6 bases). V dropped 1 base and J dropped 3 bases, with 15 bases sitting between them. This CDR3 comprises 16 residues. Germline V CDR1 and CDR2: MGHDK, SYGVNS. The CDR3 spells CASSESHREKYTEAFF. CDR3 sequence (DNA): TGTGCCAGCAGTGAATCTCACAGGGAGAAGTACACTGAAGCTTTCTTT.

This clone was detected once. Other DNA sequences in this specimen translate into the identical CDR3. The V and J genes are TRBV9 and TRBJ2-1; D is ambiguous. Between the trimmed V and J ends, which lost 0 bases and 7 bases, there was a span of 5 bases. The CDR3 length is 12 residues. Germline V gives CDR1 SGDLS, CDR2 YYNGEE. Written as DNA, the CDR3 is TGTGCCAGCAGCGTAGGTTATAATGAGCAGTTCTTC. The encoded protein is CASSVGYNEQFF.

The chain carries TRBV5-1 and TRBJ1-5; tentatively, D is TRBD1 (5 bases). Germline V gene data show CDR1 as SGHRS and CDR2 as YFSETQ. Between the trimmed V and J ends, which lost 4 bases and 6 bases, there was a span of 8 bases. This CDR3 is 12 amino acids long. The CDR3 is CASSQGIQPQHF. Written as DNA, the CDR3 is TGCGCCAGCAGCCAGGGTATTCAGCCCCAGCATTTT.

V gene TRBV4-1 combines with J gene TRBJ1-2; a weak D match, TRBD1 (6 bases). In germline, CDR1 is MGHRA, CDR2 YSYEKL. The CDR3 spans 16 residues. Trimming stripped 0 bases from V and 8 bases from J, with 19 bases between. The CDR3 DNA is TGCGCCAGCAGCCAAGACAGGGGAAGTACTCGTTACGGCTACACCTTC. Its protein is CASSQDRGSTRYGYTF.

This chain connects TRBV28 to TRBJ1-1; D possibly corresponds to TRBD1 (5 bases). In germline, CDR1 is MDHEN, CDR2 SYDVKM. The V end was cut by 1 base, the J end by 4 bases, with 7 bases between. This CDR3 comprises 13 residues. For the CDR3, the DNA is TGTGCCAGCAGTTTATTCGACAGCACTGAAGCTTTCTTT. This gives the protein CASSLFDSTEAFF.

The chain has TRBV6-5 and TRBJ1-1; D not resolved. The CDR3 runs to 13 residues. Deletions cut 7 bases from V and 0 bases from J, with 9 bases between. Germline V lookup: CDR1 MNHEY, CDR2 SVGAGI. This CDR3 is CASNPTLNTEAFF. The CDR3 coding sequence is TGTGCCAGCAACCCTACGCTGAACACTGAAGCTTTCTTT.

The V gene is TRBV5-6, the J gene TRBJ1-6, with 9 bases that match TRBD1. The ends lost 4 bases at V and 11 bases at J; junction bases unmatched: 7. The CDR3 is 14 amino acids. Germline loops: CDR1 SGHDT, CDR2 YYEEEE. CDR3 bases: TGTGCCAGCAGCCCGGACAGGGGATCGACACCCCTCCACTTT. Amino acid sequence: CASSPDRGSTPLHF.

This chain connects TRBV19 to TRBJ1-1; the D gene is possibly TRBD1 (5 bases). The CDR3 runs to 14 residues. Germline loops: CDR1 LNHDA, CDR2 SQIVND (reference sequence). The germline V and J ends were trimmed by 7 bases and 2 bases, with 14 bases remaining between them. This CDR3 is CASTRGGFNTEAFF. The CDR3 bases are TGTGCCAGTACTCGGGGGGGATTTAACACTGAAGCTTTCTTT.

The V call is TRBV15, the J call TRBJ1-3; D is unresolved. The germline V gene has CDR1 LNHNV and CDR2 YYDKDF (reference sequence). The germline V and J ends were trimmed by 0 bases and 2 bases, with 11 bases remaining between them. The CDR3 contains 16 residues. CDR3 coding DNA: TGTGCCACCAGCAGAGATCCGGTCGTCGCTGGAAACACCATATATTTT. Translation gives CATSRDPVVAGNTIYF.

V usage is TRBV5-1 and J usage is TRBJ1-3; 9 bases agree with TRBD1. J was trimmed by 0 bases and V by 5 bases; bases with no gene match: 6. The germline gives CDR1 SGHRS, CDR2 YFSETQ. There are 16 residues in the CDR3. CDR3: CASSPRTGASGNTIYF. CDR3 sequence (DNA): TGCGCCAGCAGTCCAAGGACAGGGGCCTCTGGAAACACCATATATTTT.

The chain has TRBV7-9 and TRBJ2-1; 8 nucleotides align to TRBD2. Germline assignment: CDR1 SEHNR and CDR2 FQNEAQ (reference sequence). V dropped 7 bases and J dropped 9; count of bases not matched to a gene: 8. This CDR3 region has 13 residues. The CDR3 DNA follows: TGTGCCAGCACCGCGGGGGGTTCGGGTGAGCAGTTCTTC. It translates to CASTAGGSGEQFF.

This chain uses TRBV4-1 with TRBJ2-3; a weak D match, TRBD2 (5 bases). The CDR3 runs 15 residues. The germline V and J ends were trimmed by 0 bases and 5 bases, with 12 bases remaining between them. Germline V gene data show CDR1 as MGHRA and CDR2 as YSYEKL. CDR3 loop: CASSQDSLAGDTQYF. Written as DNA, the CDR3 is TGCGCCAGCAGCCAAGATTCGCTAGCCGGAGATACGCAGTATTTT.

Notes on this clone: This sample also contains other DNA sequences that code for the same CDR3. This chain's CDR3 is CASSYQGGGYTF. In nucleotides, the CDR3 is TGTGCCAGCAGTTATCAGGGGGGAGGCTACACCTTC. The rearrangement joins TRBV6-5 to TRBJ1-2; 7 positions match TRBD1. Germline trimming cut 3 bases from V and 8 bases from J; bases unmatched to any gene: 3. The CDR3 is made up of 12 amino acids. CDR1 is MNHEY and CDR2 is SVGAGI in the germline V gene.